Below, 15 T cell receptor beta chains from the same sample are listed, as sequenced in a study of T cells in Graves' hyperthyroidism and ophthalmopathy. RNA transcripts gave rise to amplified TCR beta CDR3 regions. During a first-round RT-PCR of the TCR CDR3, the HTBI primer set was used. Via MiXCR, TCRdb re-called the multiplex PCR reads, giving one row per CDR3 protein. The sample includes approximately 370,000 distinct CDR3 sequences, about 18% of them seen just once. Sequenced: blood. Source of these receptors: a woman aged 30 to 39 with Graves' hyperthyroidism that later progressed to Graves' ophthalmopathy.

This chain uses TRBV10-2 with TRBJ1-2; tentative D call: TRBD1 (6 bases). The germline gives CDR1 WSHSY, CDR2 SAAADI. V lost 6 bases and J 2 bases, leaving 13 bases between the germline ends. This CDR3 has 14 residues. CDR3 sequence (DNA): TGCGCCAGCAGCCCAATACAGGGCAACTATGGCTACACCTTC. Protein sequence: CASSPIQGNYGYTF.

The table lists this clonotype with many counts. As DNA, the CDR3 is TGTGCCAGCAGCTTAGACGTCTTTGGACTAGCGGGAGACACAGATACGCAGTATTTT. Its protein is CASSLDVFGLAGDTDTQYF. The chain employs TRBV11-2 and TRBJ2-3, with TRBD2 matching 13 bases. With 0 bases clipped from V and 2 bases from J, the junction kept 8 bases outside the gene matches. CDR3 length: 19 amino acids. Germline V CDR1 and CDR2: SGHAT, FQNNGV. The whole variable domain, remainder taken from reference TRBV11-2 and TRBJ2-3, is EAGVAQSPRYKIIEKRQSVAFWCNPISGHATLYWYQQILGQGPKLLIQFQNNGVVDDSQLPKDRFSAERLKGVDSTLKIQPAKLEDSAVYLCASSLDVFGLAGDTDTQYFGPGTRLTVL.

In its sample, this clonotype was seen many times. The rearrangement joins TRBV2 to TRBJ1-2, with 12 bases aligning to TRBD1. CDR3 length: 17 amino acids. The V segment lost 7 bases and the J segment 2 bases; nucleotides outside the gene matches: 11. Germline assignment: CDR1 SNHLY and CDR2 FYNNEI. The CDR3 region is CASIGRDRGQVNYGYTF. DNA for the CDR3: TGTGCCAGCATCGGACGGGACAGGGGGCAAGTAAACTATGGCTACACCTTC.

The rearrangement joins TRBV11-1 to TRBJ2-1; D call uncertain. Trimming took off 0 bases at V and 4 bases at J, with 10 bases between the two ends. The CDR3 loop spans 15 amino acids. The germline V gene encodes CDR1 SGHAT and CDR2 FQDESV (reference sequence). The CDR3 sequence is CASSLALIYYNEQFF. The CDR3 DNA follows: TGTGCCAGCAGCTTAGCCCTAATTTATTACAATGAGCAGTTCTTC.

This clonotype was observed at least ten times. CDR3 residues: CASNDGVLGYTF. For the CDR3, the DNA is TGTGCCAGCAACGACGGGGTTTTGGGCTACACCTTC. The rearrangement links TRBV6-1 to TRBJ1-2; D unclear. The CDR3 is 12 amino acids. V lost 7 bases and J lost 8, with 14 bases in between. Germline assignment: CDR1 MNHNS and CDR2 SASEGT.

The chain carries TRBV18 and TRBJ1-5; D unclear. This CDR3 spans 17 amino acids. V dropped 3 bases and J dropped 0 bases, with 15 bases sitting between them. The germline V gene encodes CDR1 KGHSH and CDR2 LQKENI. CDR3 bases: TGTGCCAGCTCACCTAGACCCCCCGGGGTTAGCAATCAGCCCCAGCATTTT. This codes for CASSPRPPGVSNQPQHF.

Only a few counts were recorded for this clonotype. The chain is built from TRBV5-1 and TRBJ2-1, with 11 bases aligning to TRBD2. Unmatched junction bases numbered 16, after V lost 4 bases and J lost 1 base. The CDR3 has 20 residues. Germline V gene data show CDR1 as SGHRS and CDR2 as YFSETQ. CDR3 region: CASSLSLAGDFMASYNEQFF. The CDR3 DNA reads TGCGCCAGCAGCCTATCACTAGCGGGAGATTTTATGGCGTCCTACAATGAGCAGTTCTTC. The entire variable domain, with the rest obtained from reference TRBV5-1 and TRBJ2-1, is as follows: KAGVTQTPRYLIKTRGQQVTLSCSPISGHRSVSWYQQTPGQGLQFLFEYFSETQRNKGNFPGRFSGRQFSNSRSEMNVSTLELGDSALYLCASSLSLAGDFMASYNEQFFGPGTRLTVL.

This clonotype was seen a single time. An end of the junction differs from the germline gene, which may be a read error. The V call is TRBV6-2 or TRBV6-3, the J call TRBJ1-1; D call uncertain. Germline CDR1 reads MNHEY; CDR2 reads SVGEGT. There are 15 residues in the CDR3. CDR3 in DNA: TGTGCCAGCGGTTACGTCCAGGCCATGAACACTGAAGCTTTCTTT. Amino acid sequence: CASGYVQAMNTEAFF.

This clonotype was counted between two and nine times. The gene calls are TRBV6-1 and TRBJ2-7; D assignment may be TRBD1 or TRBD2 (6 bases each). The CDR3 runs to 15 residues. Germline CDR1 MNHNS, CDR2 SASEGT. The V end was cut by 4 bases, the J end by 3 bases, with 16 bases between. DNA for the CDR3: TGTGCCAGCAGTGTACAGGGACCGGGGGACTACGAGCAGTACTTC. Protein: CASSVQGPGDYEQYF.

At least ten counts were recorded for this clonotype. The CDR3: CSVAGLAGESSYNEQFF. The DNA for the CDR3 is TGCAGCGTCGCGGGACTAGCGGGTGAAAGCTCCTACAATGAGCAGTTCTTC. The chain uses TRBV29-1 and TRBJ2-1; 12 positions agree with TRBD2. This CDR3 comprises 17 residues. The junction had 9 bases not matched to a gene; V was cut back by 6 bases and J by 0 bases. Germline CDR1 is SQVTM and CDR2 is ANQGSEA.

This clonotype was recorded many times. The chain has TRBV20-1 and TRBJ2-5, with 9 bases matching TRBD1. Germline V gene sequence: CDR1 DFQATT, CDR2 SNEGSKA (reference sequence). This CDR3 is built from 14 residues. V lost 3 bases to trimming and J lost 1 base; unmatched junction nucleotides: 3. The CDR3 DNA sequence: TGCAGTGCTAGTCGGGACAGGGCCCAAGAGACCCAGTACTTC. This gives the protein CSASRDRAQETQYF.

This clonotype appeared many times. The chain has TRBV12-3 or TRBV12-4 and TRBJ1-2; D remains ambiguous. CDR3 size: 10 residues. Trimming shortened V by 5 bases and J by 8 bases, and 6 bases separated the two germline ends. CDR3 in DNA: TGTGCCAGCAGTGCCGACGGCTACACCTTC. This codes for CASSADGYTF.

J is TRBJ2-7 and V is TRBV20-1, with 11 nucleotides matching TRBD1. The CDR3 runs to 15 residues. The V and J ends lost 1 base and 4 bases, in that order; junction bases with no gene match: 6. CDR1 DFQATT and CDR2 SNEGSKA come from the germline V gene (reference sequence). The CDR3 nucleotides read TGCAGTGCTAGAGCGGACCGGGACAGGGGGTACGAGCAGTACTTC. This translates into CSARADRDRGYEQYF.

This clonotype was found many times. The genes are TRBV27 and TRBJ2-3, with D perhaps TRBD1 (5 bases). This CDR3 contains 14 residues. Deletions cut 4 bases from V and 2 bases from J, with 10 bases between. Germline V lookup: CDR1 MNHEY, CDR2 SMNVEV (reference sequence). As DNA, the CDR3 is TGTGCCAGCAGTTCCTTTGGGGCCACAGATACGCAGTATTTT. Encoded protein: CASSSFGATDTQYF.

This clonotype has at least ten counts. The V call is TRBV12-3 or TRBV12-4, the J call TRBJ2-3; D is perhaps TRBD1 or TRBD2 (5 bases each). This CDR3 has 16 amino acids. V shed 4 bases and J shed 1 base, with 15 bases lying between them. CDR3 nucleotides: TGTGCCAGCAGTTCCGGGACGACGACGGGCACAGATACGCAGTATTTT. Translating it yields CASSSGTTTGTDTQYF.